This is a list of T cell receptor beta chains from one sample in a study of T cell responses to AZD1222 COVID-19 vaccine. Assay used: immunoSEQ multiplex PCR; TCRdb lists only in-frame clones, some missing. The table has some 200,000 clones, roughly nine tenths seen once; the top ten hold approximately 3.4%. Sequencing was performed on peripheral blood, taken 28 days after the second AZD1222 dose. These receptors came from an adult who received the AZD1222 COVID-19 vaccine. CDR3s include the opening cysteine and the closing phenylalanine or tryptophan. Fields, in order: J gene, V gene, D gene, clone size, CDR3 protein, CDR3 DNA. The D gene is left open where the match is weak. Not all rows give a size; the values are once, few, many and, for expanded clones, a class.

>TRBJ2-7|TRBV9|TRBD1|once
CASSIGQGPYEQYF
TGTGCCAGCAGTATAGGACAGGGACCCTACGAGCAGTACTTC
>TRBJ1-4|TRBV6-5|TRBD1|-
CASRTGTDGELFF
TGTGCCAGCAGAACCGGGACAGATGGGGAACTGTTTTTT
>TRBJ2-5|TRBV3-1/TRBV3-2|TRBD2|-
CASSQDRRGEYF
TGTGCCAGCAGCCAAGATCGGCGGGGGGAGTACTTC
>TRBJ1-5|TRBV27|-|-
CASSSFGQGNQPQHF
TGTGCCAGCAGTTCATTTGGCCAGGGCAATCAGCCCCAGCATTTT
>TRBJ1-5|TRBV19|-|-
CASSGGNQPQHF
TGTGCCAGTAGTGGGGGAAATCAGCCCCAGCATTTT
>TRBJ2-7|TRBV6-1|TRBD2|-
CASSELGTSGEQYF
TGTGCCAGCAGTGAACTCGGGACTAGCGGGGAGCAGTACTTC
>TRBJ1-1|TRBV5-3|-|-
CARSFDSGNTEAFF
TGTGCCAGAAGCTTCGACTCGGGGAACACTGAAGCTTTCTTT
>TRBJ2-5|TRBV7-6|-|-
CASSPMRGSQETQYF
TGTGCCAGCAGCCCCATGCGAGGGTCCCAAGAGACCCAGTACTTC
>TRBJ2-7|TRBV7-9|-|-
CASSPLDGGPHEQYF
TGTGCCAGCAGCCCCTTAGACGGAGGTCCCCACGAGCAGTACTTC
>TRBJ2-5|TRBV7-3|-|-
CASSPPQVQTQYF
TGTGCCAGCAGCCCGCCGCAAGTGCAGACCCAGTACTTC
>TRBJ2-5|TRBV6-5|TRBD1|once
CASSYSTPDRGGTQYF
TGTGCCAGCAGTTACTCGACCCCGGACAGGGGGGGGACCCAGTACTTC
>TRBJ1-1|TRBV27|-|once
CASSLMGWGNTEAFF
TGTGCCAGCAGTTTAATGGGTTGGGGGAACACTGAAGCTTTCTTT
>TRBJ2-1|TRBV10-1|TRBD2|-
CASSELRRASGMDEQFF
TGCGCCAGCAGTGAATTAAGGAGGGCTAGCGGGATGGATGAGCAGTTCTTC
>TRBJ2-3|TRBV10-3|-|-
CATLNFGVGTDTQYF
TGTGCCACCCTCAACTTCGGGGTAGGCACAGATACGCAGTATTTT
>TRBJ2-7|TRBV4-2|-|-
CASSQDLWTYEQYF
TGTGCCAGCAGCCAAGACCTGTGGACCTACGAGCAGTACTTC
>TRBJ1-1|TRBV7-3|TRBD1|-
CASSQQGTGMNTEAFF
TGTGCCAGCAGCCAACAAGGGACAGGAATGAACACTGAAGCTTTCTTT
>TRBJ2-2|TRBV11-3|-|-
CASSLDPGPTGELFF
TGTGCCAGCAGCTTAGATCCCGGACCCACCGGGGAGCTGTTTTTT
>TRBJ1-5|TRBV5-8|TRBD1|-
CASSSGGTGLLGNQPQHF
TGTGCCAGCAGCTCGGGTGGGACAGGGCTTTTGGGTAATCAGCCCCAGCATTTT
>TRBJ1-2|TRBV7-9|-|-
CASSLLLGDGYTF
TGTGCCAGCAGCTTGTTGTTGGGGGATGGCTACACCTTC
>TRBJ1-1|TRBV3-1/TRBV3-2|-|-
CASRTGANTEAFF
TGTGCCAGCAGGACGGGGGCGAACACTGAAGCTTTCTTT
>TRBJ2-7|TRBV5-5|-|-
CASSFTPIQLPGEQYF
TGTGCCAGCAGCTTTACCCCCATCCAGCTCCCGGGCGAGCAGTACTTC
>TRBJ2-1|TRBV20-1|-|-
CSARDPPEQFF
TGCAGTGCTAGAGATCCTCCGGAGCAGTTCTTC
>TRBJ2-3|TRBV11-3|-|-
CASSFTDTQYF
TGTGCCAGCAGCTTTACAGATACGCAGTATTTT
>TRBJ2-1|TRBV24-1|TRBD2|-
CATSARELSYNEQFF
TGTGCCACCAGTGCGCGGGAGCTTTCCTACAATGAGCAGTTCTTC
>TRBJ2-2|TRBV11-2|TRBD2|-
CASKGLAGVESGELFF
TGTGCCAGCAAAGGTCTAGCGGGAGTAGAGTCCGGGGAGCTGTTTTTT
>TRBJ2-3|TRBV4-3|TRBD2|-
CASSRRTSGSTDTQYF
TGCGCCAGCAGCCGCAGGACTAGCGGGAGCACAGATACGCAGTATTTT
>TRBJ1-2|TRBV28|TRBD1|-
CASSLYAGGNYGYTF
TGTGCCAGCAGTTTATATGCAGGGGGGAACTATGGCTACACCTTC
>TRBJ2-5|TRBV5-1|TRBD1|-
CASSWTGGGVGEAQYF
TGCGCCAGCAGCTGGACAGGGGGCGGTGTGGGAGAGGCCCAGTACTTC
>TRBJ1-2|TRBV7-8|TRBD1|once
CASSDYRDRGGYTF
TGTGCCAGCAGCGACTACCGGGACAGGGGAGGCTACACCTTC
>TRBJ1-1|TRBV5-1|-|-
CASSLGYSHAAFF
TGCGCCAGCAGCTTGGGGTACTCCCATGCAGCTTTCTTT
>TRBJ2-7|TRBV28|-|-
CASTLGPTYEQYF
TGTGCCAGCACTTTGGGCCCTACCTACGAGCAGTACTTC
>TRBJ2-7|TRBV5-1|-|-
CASSLVFLSPDEQYF
TGCGCCAGCAGCTTGGTTTTTCTGAGTCCGGACGAGCAGTACTTC
>TRBJ2-2|TRBV7-8|TRBD2|once
CASRPGLAGVAGELFF
TGTGCCAGCAGACCGGGACTAGCGGGAGTAGCAGGGGAGCTGTTTTTT
>TRBJ1-2|TRBV7-9|-|once
CASSSGANYGYTF
TGTGCCAGCAGCTCGGGGGCTAACTATGGCTACACCTTC
>TRBJ2-2|TRBV15|-|-
CATSEASKSTGELFF
TGTGCCACCAGCGAAGCTTCAAAGTCCACCGGGGAGCTGTTTTTT
>TRBJ1-2|TRBV30|-|-
CAWSVPGRAANYGYTF
TGTGCCTGGAGTGTCCCGGGCAGGGCCGCTAACTATGGCTACACCTTC
>TRBJ2-7|TRBV4-3|TRBD1|-
CASSQSGWLTGDYEQYF
TGCGCCAGCAGCCAAAGTGGATGGTTAACAGGGGACTACGAGCAGTACTTC
>TRBJ2-1|TRBV7-9|TRBD2|-
CASSLELVGGPDEQFF
TGTGCCAGCAGCTTAGAATTGGTGGGAGGGCCCGATGAGCAGTTCTTC
>TRBJ1-6|TRBV27|-|few
CASAGDRSSYNSPLHF
TGTGCCAGCGCTGGAGACCGTAGCTCCTATAATTCACCCCTCCACTTT
>TRBJ1-4|TRBV3-1/TRBV3-2|-|-
CASSQIAKEKLFF
TGTGCCAGCAGCCAAATCGCGAAAGAAAAACTGTTTTTT
>TRBJ2-5|TRBV9|-|once
CASSVRQETQYF
TGTGCCAGCAGCGTTAGACAAGAGACCCAGTACTTC
>TRBJ2-1|TRBV20-1|TRBD1|-
CSARDRTGRFF
TGCAGTGCTAGAGATCGGACAGGTAGGTTCTTC
>TRBJ2-1|TRBV4-1|-|-
CASSQVANRGAYNEQFF
TGCGCCAGCAGCCAAGTAGCCAATCGGGGGGCGTACAATGAGCAGTTCTTC
>TRBJ2-5|TRBV10-1|-|-
CASSEGVAAQETQYF
TGCGCCAGCAGTGAGGGGGTAGCGGCACAAGAGACCCAGTACTTC
>TRBJ1-1|TRBV5-6|-|-
CASSWRSEAFF
TGTGCCAGCAGCTGGAGGAGTGAAGCTTTCTTT
>TRBJ1-6|TRBV30|-|-
CAWRASGNSPLHF
TGTGCCTGGAGGGCCTCAGGAAATTCACCCCTCCACTTT
>TRBJ2-1|TRBV5-3|-|-
CARSLMPQGSPSSYNEQFF
TGTGCCAGAAGCTTGATGCCTCAGGGTTCCCCCAGCTCCTACAATGAGCAGTTCTTC
>TRBJ1-1|TRBV7-8|-|-
CASSLGGLRSEAFF
TGTGCCAGCAGCTTAGGGGGGCTTAGGAGTGAAGCTTTCTTT
>TRBJ1-1|TRBV5-1|-|-
CASSLGHMNTEAFF
TGCGCCAGCAGCTTGGGACATATGAACACTGAAGCTTTCTTT